This T cell receptor (beta chain) was found in a study of T cells after yellow fever vaccination. Regarding the study as a whole: Overlap between CD4 and CD8 compartments was detected for a small share of clonotypes.

There are a few counts of this clonotype. The antigen is undetermined. From the 5' RACE reads, TCRdb called clonotypes with MiXCR, one entry per CDR3 protein. The sample lists a few hundred thousand distinct CDR3 sequences; roughly 19% were seen once. The germline CDR1 and CDR2 sequences are ENHRY and SYGVKD. The CDR3 runs to 18 residues. V lost 4 bases and J 4 bases, leaving 23 bases between the germline ends. The TCR sequence derives from a man aged 25 to 40 who received the YFV17D yellow fever vaccine. Sequenced material: PBMCs, taken 15 days after the yellow fever booster vaccination. V gene TRBV10-3 combines with J gene TRBJ2-1, with D perhaps being TRBD1 or TRBD2 (7 bases each). This CDR3 is CAISASSTSRGGYNEQFF. The DNA for the CDR3 is TGTGCCATCAGTGCGTCAAGTACTAGCAGGGGGGGATACAATGAGCAGTTCTTC.